This is a list of T cell receptor beta chains from one sample in a study of T cell repertoires in cytomegalovirus infection. One entry per CDR3 protein, called by TCRdb with MiXCR from the reads. The repertoire has about 300,000 distinct CDR3 sequences, roughly 9.3% of them found once; the top ten carry approximately 2.4%. The sequencing input was PBMCs. Source of these receptors: a human donor in good health (CMV status not recorded). Some clones in this sample may be carry-over from other donors' samples. Both conserved end residues are part of each CDR3. Clone size is given for some rows only: seen once, a few or many times, or a class if the clone is expanded.

>TRBJ2-2|few|TRBV6-2/TRBV6-3
CASRIAGGLNTGELFF
>TRBJ2-5|many|TRBV29-1
CSVGLAGGQETQYF
>TRBJ1-6|many|TRBV4-2
CASSQTGDDSPLHF
>TRBJ2-5|-|TRBV20-1
CSARGASGRETQYF
>TRBJ2-3|few|TRBV28
CASRPTSGGATDTQYF
>TRBJ2-1|few|TRBV19
CASSHWRGDYNEQFF
>TRBJ1-5|many|TRBV7-2
CASSLGYIPNQPQHF
>TRBJ1-6|many|TRBV12-5
CASGLETGRLHF
>TRBJ2-3|many|TRBV14
CASSQIGGTDTQYF
>TRBJ1-1|many|TRBV7-2
CASSKEGTNVNEAFF
>TRBJ1-1|many|TRBV20-1
CSAKEGAMNTEAFF
>TRBJ2-5|few|TRBV6-2/TRBV6-3
CASSRDLAETQYF
>TRBJ2-7|many|TRBV7-2
CASRRQTGSSYEQYF
>TRBJ2-5|-|TRBV7-6
CASSDRTKETQYF
>TRBJ1-6|many|TRBV28
CASSLVGTVSLNSPLHF
>TRBJ2-1|-|TRBV7-2
CASSSSGVLAGEQFF
>TRBJ2-1|many|TRBV20-1
CSARPLTGPGDNEQFF
>TRBJ2-7|many|TRBV7-9
CASSPASGSSYEQYF
>TRBJ2-7|many|TRBV5-1
CASSLDRAGREQYF
>TRBJ2-5|-|TRBV14
CASSHVGAHVETQYF
>TRBJ2-2|once|TRBV6-1
CASSEPPTSGVNTGVLFF
>TRBJ2-1|many|TRBV19
CASSMGDLYNEQFF
>TRBJ1-5|-|TRBV28
CASRGGPRSGNQPQHF
>TRBJ2-3|few|TRBV18
CASSPPQGGTDTQYF
>TRBJ2-3|many|TRBV20-1
CSARERSGGGDTQYF
>TRBJ1-1|many|TRBV7-2
CASSLMGAGGTEAFF
>TRBJ2-3|-|TRBV2
CASRDRADTQYF
>TRBJ2-2|few|TRBV6-2/TRBV6-3
CASTNSAGAYTGELFF
>TRBJ2-3|many|TRBV28
CATTLTDTQYF
>TRBJ2-3|few|TRBV29-1
CSGKAGDQTDTQYF
>TRBJ1-1|few|TRBV6-1
CASTPSSGLRTEAFF
>TRBJ2-7|many|TRBV6-1
CASSADLYEQYF
>TRBJ1-5|many|TRBV6-1
CASCGARGGNQPQHF
>TRBJ2-6|many|TRBV5-6
CASSPSPGVGAGANVLTF
>TRBJ2-1|-|TRBV6-4
CASSDSTSGANQPFF
>TRBJ1-3|many|TRBV29-1
CSVEGHGNTIYF
>TRBJ2-3|-|TRBV12-3/TRBV12-4
CATRTARTTDTQYF
>TRBJ1-1|many|TRBV12-3/TRBV12-4
CASSSLSGITEAFF
>TRBJ2-2|many|TRBV6-5
CASSYDRKAGELFF
>TRBJ2-3|many|TRBV6-2/TRBV6-3
CASSPPGHTDTQYF
>TRBJ2-2|many|TRBV29-1
CSVAGGAPNTGELFF
>TRBJ1-1|many|TRBV7-6
CASSPGQSNTEAFF
>TRBJ2-5|many|TRBV11-2
CASTLQGGEAETQYF
>TRBJ1-2|-|TRBV20-1
CSARHRDDPPQGYTF
>TRBJ2-1|-|TRBV5-4
CASSPFTGDEQFF